The sequence of this T cell receptor beta chain was determined in a study of T cell repertoires in cytomegalovirus infection. Study information: Public TCR beta signature analysis indicated the presence of both CMV infection and matching HLA type.

This CDR3 comprises 15 residues. From germline, CDR1 is DFQATT and CDR2 SNEGSKA (reference sequence). V was clipped by 5 bases and J by 2 bases, with 16 bases between them. TCRdb reprocessed the reads with MiXCR, giving one entry per CDR3 protein. This sample has about 740,000 distinct CDR3 sequences, with approximately 40% found just once. This TCR came from a human donor in good health (CMV status not recorded). Some clones in this sample may be carry-over from other donors' samples. Sequenced material: PBMCs. The genes are TRBV20-1 and TRBJ1-5; D might be TRBD1 (6 bases). Written as DNA, the CDR3 is TGCAGTGCTCACTCCAGGGGATCAGGCAATCAGCCCCAGCATTTT. Its protein is CSAHSRGSGNQPQHF.